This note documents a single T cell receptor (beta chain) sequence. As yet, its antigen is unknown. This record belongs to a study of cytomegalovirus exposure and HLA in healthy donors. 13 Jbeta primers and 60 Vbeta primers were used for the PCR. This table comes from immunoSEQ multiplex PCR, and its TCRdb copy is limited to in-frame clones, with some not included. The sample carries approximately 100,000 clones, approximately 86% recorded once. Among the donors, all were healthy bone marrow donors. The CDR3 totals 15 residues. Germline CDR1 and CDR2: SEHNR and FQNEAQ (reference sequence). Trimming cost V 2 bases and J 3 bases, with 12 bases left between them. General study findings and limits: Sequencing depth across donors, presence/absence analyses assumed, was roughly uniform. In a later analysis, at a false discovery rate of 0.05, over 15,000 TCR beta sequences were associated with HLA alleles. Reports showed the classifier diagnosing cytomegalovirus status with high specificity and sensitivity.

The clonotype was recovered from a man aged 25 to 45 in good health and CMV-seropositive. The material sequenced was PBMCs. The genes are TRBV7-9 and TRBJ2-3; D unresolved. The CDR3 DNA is TGTGCCAGCAGCTTAATGGCGGCTGAAACAGATACGCAGTATTTT. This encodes CASSLMAAETDTQYF. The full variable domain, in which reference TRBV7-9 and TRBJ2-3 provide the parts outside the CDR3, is DTGVSQNPRHKITKRGQNVTFRCDPISEHNRLYWYRQTLGQGPEFLTYFQNEAQLEKSRLLSDRFSAERPKGSFSTLEIQRTEQGDSAMYLCASSLMAAETDTQYFGPGTRLTVL.